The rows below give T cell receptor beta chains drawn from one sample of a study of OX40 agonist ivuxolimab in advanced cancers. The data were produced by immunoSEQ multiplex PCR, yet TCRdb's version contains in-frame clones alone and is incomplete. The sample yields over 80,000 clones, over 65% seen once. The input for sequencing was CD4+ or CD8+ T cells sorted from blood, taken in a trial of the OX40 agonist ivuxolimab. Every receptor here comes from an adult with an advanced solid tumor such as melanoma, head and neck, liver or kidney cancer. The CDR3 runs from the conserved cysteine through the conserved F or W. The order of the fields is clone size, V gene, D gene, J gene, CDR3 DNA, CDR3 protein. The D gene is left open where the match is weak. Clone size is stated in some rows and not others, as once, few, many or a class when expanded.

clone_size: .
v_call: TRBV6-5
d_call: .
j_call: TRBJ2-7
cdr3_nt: TGTGCCAGCAGTTACTCTAGCCTGGGGTCCTACGAGCAGTACTTC
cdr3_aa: CASSYSSLGSYEQYF

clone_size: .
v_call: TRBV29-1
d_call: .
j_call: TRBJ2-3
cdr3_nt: TGCAGCGTCGACGGGCACACAGATACGCAGTATTTT
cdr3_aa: CSVDGHTDTQYF

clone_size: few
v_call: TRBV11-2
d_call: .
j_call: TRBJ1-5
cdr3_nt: TGTGCCAGCAGCTTAGATGTAGGACAGCCCCAGCATTTT
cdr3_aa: CASSLDVGQPQHF

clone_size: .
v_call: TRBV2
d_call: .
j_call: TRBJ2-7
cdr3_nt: TGTGCCAGCAGTCCGACCGCTTACGAGCAGTACTTC
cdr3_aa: CASSPTAYEQYF

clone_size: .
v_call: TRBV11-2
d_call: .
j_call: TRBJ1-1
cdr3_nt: TGTGCCAGCAGCTTAAGCAGCTTTAACACTGAAGCTTTCTTT
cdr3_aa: CASSLSSFNTEAFF

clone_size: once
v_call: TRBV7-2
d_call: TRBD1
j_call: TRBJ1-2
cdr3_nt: TGTGCCAGCAGCCCGGCGCCGGGACAGGGGGCCGGCTATGGCTACACCTTC
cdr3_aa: CASSPAPGQGAGYGYTF

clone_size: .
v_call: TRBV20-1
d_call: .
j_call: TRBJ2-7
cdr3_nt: TGCAGTGCGGACAACAGCTACGAGCAGTACTTC
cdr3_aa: CSADNSYEQYF

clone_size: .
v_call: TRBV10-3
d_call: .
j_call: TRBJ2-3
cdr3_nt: TGTGCCATCAGTCATCCGATCACAGATACGCAGTATTTT
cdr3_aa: CAISHPITDTQYF

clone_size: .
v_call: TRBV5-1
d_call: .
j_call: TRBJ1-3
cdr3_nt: TGCGCCAGCAGCTTGACCGGATATCTAACCTTGGACGGAAACACCATATATTTT
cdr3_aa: CASSLTGYLTLDGNTIYF

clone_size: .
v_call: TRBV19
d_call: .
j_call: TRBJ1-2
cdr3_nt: TGTGCCAGTAGTGTCCCGGGACGAATCTATGGCTACACCTTC
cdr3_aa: CASSVPGRIYGYTF

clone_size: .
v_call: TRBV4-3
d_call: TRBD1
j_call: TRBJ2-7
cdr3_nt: TGCGCCAGCAGCCAAGGCCGGGACAGGGTATCCTACGAGCAGTACTTC
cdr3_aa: CASSQGRDRVSYEQYF

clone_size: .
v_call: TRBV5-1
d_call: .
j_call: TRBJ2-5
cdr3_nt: TGCGCCAGCAGCTTGTTACAGAATAAAGAGACCCAGTACTTC
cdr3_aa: CASSLLQNKETQYF

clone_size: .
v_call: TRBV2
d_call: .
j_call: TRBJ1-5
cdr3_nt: TGTGCCAGCAGTGACCCAACACTTAGCAATCAGCCCCAGCATTTT
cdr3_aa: CASSDPTLSNQPQHF

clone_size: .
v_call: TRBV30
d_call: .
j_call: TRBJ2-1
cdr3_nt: TGTGCCTGGAGTCGGAATTCACAGTTCTTC
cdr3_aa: CAWSRNSQFF

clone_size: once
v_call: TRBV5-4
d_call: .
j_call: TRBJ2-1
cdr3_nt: TGTGCCAGCAGCCCGGGTCCCCGTTTGGGCAATGAGCAGTTCTTC
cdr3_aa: CASSPGPRLGNEQFF

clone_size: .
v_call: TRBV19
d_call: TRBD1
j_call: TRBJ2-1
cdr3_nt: TGTGCCAGTAGAGACAGGGGGCGCAGCAATGAGCAGTTCTTC
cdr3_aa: CASRDRGRSNEQFF

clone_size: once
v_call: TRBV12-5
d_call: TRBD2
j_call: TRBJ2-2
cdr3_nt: TGTGCTAGTGGTTTGGTACCCCAACGCGGACTAGCGGGGGGGCCCACCGGGGAGCTGTTTTTT
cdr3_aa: CASGLVPQRGLAGGPTGELFF

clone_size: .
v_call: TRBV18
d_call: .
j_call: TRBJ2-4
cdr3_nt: TGTGCCAGCTCACCACCTCAGGTGGTCAAAAACATTCAGTACTTC
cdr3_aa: CASSPPQVVKNIQYF

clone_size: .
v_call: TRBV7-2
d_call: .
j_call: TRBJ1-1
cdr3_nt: TGTGCCAGCTTGGAGTCCACTGAAGCTTTCTTT
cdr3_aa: CASLESTEAFF

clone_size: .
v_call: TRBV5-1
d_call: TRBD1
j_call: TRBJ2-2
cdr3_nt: TGCGCCAGCAGCGTGGGACAGCCAACGAACACCGGGGAGCTGTTTTTT
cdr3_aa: CASSVGQPTNTGELFF

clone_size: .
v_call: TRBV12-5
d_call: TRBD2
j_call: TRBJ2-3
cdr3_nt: TGTGCTAGTGGTCCCCCGGGGGGTGGGGGCACAGATACGCAGTATTTT
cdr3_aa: CASGPPGGGGTDTQYF

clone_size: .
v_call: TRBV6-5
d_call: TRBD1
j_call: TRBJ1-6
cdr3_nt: TGTGCCAGCAGTTATGGTCGAGGGGGCGCCGGGTCACCCCTCCACTTT
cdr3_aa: CASSYGRGGAGSPLHF

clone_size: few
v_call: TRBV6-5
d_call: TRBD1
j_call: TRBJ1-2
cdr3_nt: TGTGCCAGCAGAAGGGACAGGGGTAACTATGGCTACACCTTC
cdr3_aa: CASRRDRGNYGYTF

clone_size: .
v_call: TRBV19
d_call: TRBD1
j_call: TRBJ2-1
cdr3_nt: TGTGCCAGTAGTCCCGGGACAGGGGAGAATGAGCAGTTCTTC
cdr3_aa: CASSPGTGENEQFF

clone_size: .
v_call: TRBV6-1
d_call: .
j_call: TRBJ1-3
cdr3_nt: TGTGCCATCAGTGAGGAACGGGGATCCTCCGGAAACACCATATATTTT
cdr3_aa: CAISEERGSSGNTIYF

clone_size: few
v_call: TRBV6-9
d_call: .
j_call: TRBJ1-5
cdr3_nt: TGTGCCAGCAGTAGCGACAGGAAAAACGTCCGTTTCAATCAGCCCCAGCATTTT
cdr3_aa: CASSSDRKNVRFNQPQHF

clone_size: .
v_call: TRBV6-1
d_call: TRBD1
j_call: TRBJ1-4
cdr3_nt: TGTGCCAGCAACCAAGGGGGCAGAACTAATGAAAAACTGTTTTTT
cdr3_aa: CASNQGGRTNEKLFF

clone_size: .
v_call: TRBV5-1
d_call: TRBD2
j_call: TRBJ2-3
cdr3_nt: TGCGCCAGCAGCTCTTTCTCCAGCGGGGGAATCACAGATACGCAGTATTTT
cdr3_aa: CASSSFSSGGITDTQYF

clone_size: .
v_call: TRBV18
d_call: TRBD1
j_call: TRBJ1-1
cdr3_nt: TGTGCCAGCTCACCGGAGACAGGGGTCGATGAAGCTTTCTTT
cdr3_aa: CASSPETGVDEAFF

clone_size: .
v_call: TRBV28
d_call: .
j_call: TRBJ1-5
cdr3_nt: TGTGCCAGCAGTTTAGCAGGGATCAATCAGCCCCAGCATTTT
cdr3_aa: CASSLAGINQPQHF

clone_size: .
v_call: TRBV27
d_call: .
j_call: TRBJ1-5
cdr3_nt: TGTGCCAGCAGTGCGACTTCCAGGGGTGGCAATCAGCCCCAGCATTTT
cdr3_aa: CASSATSRGGNQPQHF

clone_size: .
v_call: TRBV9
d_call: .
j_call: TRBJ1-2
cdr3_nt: TGTGCCAGCAGCACACCAGGGTACTATGGCTACACCTTC
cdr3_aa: CASSTPGYYGYTF

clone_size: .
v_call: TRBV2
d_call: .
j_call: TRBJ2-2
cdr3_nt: TGTGCCAGCAGTGCGCGGGCTGCGCCGGTGAACACCGGGGAGCTGTTTTTT
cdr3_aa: CASSARAAPVNTGELFF

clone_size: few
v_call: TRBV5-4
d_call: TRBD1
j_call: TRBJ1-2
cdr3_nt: TGTGCCAGCAGCTTGTCACTCGACAGGGGTCTAGATGGCTACACCTTC
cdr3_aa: CASSLSLDRGLDGYTF

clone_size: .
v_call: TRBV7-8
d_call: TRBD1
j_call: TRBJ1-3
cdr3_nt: TGTGCCAGCAGCTTAGAAAGGGGGCTAGGAAACACCATATATTTT
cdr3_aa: CASSLERGLGNTIYF